This paragraph reports one TCR beta chain. Antigen unknown. The sample belongs to a study of Graves' ophthalmopathy and Graves' hyperthyroidism. Looking at the study overall: Peripheral blood was collected at initial diagnosis, before any treatment.

Those donors who had ophthalmopathy presented with moderate-to-severe activity, a CAS of ≥3, a NOSPECS of ≥4 and a duration under 3 months. Overall study findings and caveats: Thyroid clonotypes that were expanded above 0.001 frequency mostly also appeared in blood. With just under 90% sensitivity and roughly 76% specificity, a 13-signature model separated ophthalmopathy from stable hyperthyroidism.

RNA transcripts provided the template for amplifying TCR beta CDR3 regions. First-round RT-PCR employed HTBI primers, with a second-round multiplex PCR after it. TCRdb processed the multiplex PCR reads anew with MiXCR; each CDR3 protein has one entry. The data show 500,000 to 800,000 distinct CDR3 sequences, with about two fifths seen just once and around 3% held by the top ten. Germline loops: CDR1 LNHDA, CDR2 SQIVND (reference sequence). Trimming removed 11 bases at V and 7 bases at J, with 21 bases between. CDR3 length: 14 residues. This TCR derives from an adult man with Graves' ophthalmopathy. Sequenced sample: peripheral blood. This rearrangement joins TRBV19 to TRBJ1-5; perhaps TRBD1 as D (6 bases). This chain's CDR3 is CAWSTQGASQPQHF. The CDR3 nucleotides are TGTGCCTGGAGTACACAGGGTGCTAGCCAGCCCCAGCATTTT.